This entry features one T cell receptor (beta chain) sequence. The antigen is undetermined. This sample stems from a study of T cells in Graves' hyperthyroidism and ophthalmopathy. Findings and limits, study-wide: Blood also contained most expanded thyroid clonotypes above 0.001.

TCR beta CDR3 regions were amplified from RNA. Using the HTBI primer set, a first-round RT-PCR was run on the TCR CDR3. TCRdb reprocessed the multiplex PCR reads with MiXCR, giving one entry per CDR3 protein. The data hold hundreds of thousands of distinct CDR3 sequences, with 16% observed a single time. Hyperthyroidism patients were newly diagnosed, had disease duration under 2 months, and were aged 18 to 65 years. Fresh 10 ml peripheral blood yielded PBMCs. The CDR3 is 16 residues long. V trimming: 1 base; J trimming: 4 bases; junction bases outside the gene matches: 3. Sequencing was performed on blood. The gene calls are TRBV12-3 or TRBV12-4 and TRBJ2-1; 11 bases line up with TRBD2. This receptor was identified in a woman younger than 35 with Graves' hyperthyroidism. The CDR3 is CASSLEGTSGYNEQFF. The CDR3 DNA reads TGTGCCAGCAGTTTAGAAGGGACTAGCGGATACAATGAGCAGTTCTTC.